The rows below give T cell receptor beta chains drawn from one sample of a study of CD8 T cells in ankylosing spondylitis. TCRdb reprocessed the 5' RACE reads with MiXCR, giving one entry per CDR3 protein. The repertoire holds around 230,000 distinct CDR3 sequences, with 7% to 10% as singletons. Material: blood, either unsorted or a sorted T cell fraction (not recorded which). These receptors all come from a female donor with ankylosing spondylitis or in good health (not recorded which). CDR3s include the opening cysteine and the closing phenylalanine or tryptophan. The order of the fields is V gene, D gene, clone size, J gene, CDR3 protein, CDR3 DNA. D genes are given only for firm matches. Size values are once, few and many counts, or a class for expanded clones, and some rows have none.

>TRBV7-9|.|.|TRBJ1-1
CASSPQRGEDTEAFF
TGTGCCAGCAGCCCGCAACGGGGGGAGGACACTGAAGCTTTCTTT
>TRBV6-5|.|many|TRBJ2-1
CASSYSAGRKDNEQFF
TGTGCCAGCAGTTACTCGGCAGGCCGTAAGGACAATGAGCAGTTCTTC
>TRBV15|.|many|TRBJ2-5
CATSLEGKEETQYF
TGTGCCACCAGCTTAGAGGGGAAGGAAGAGACCCAGTACTTC
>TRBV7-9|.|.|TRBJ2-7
CTSSLVVDEQYF
TGTACCAGCAGCTTAGTAGTCGACGAGCAGTACTTC
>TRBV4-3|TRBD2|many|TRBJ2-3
CASSREVLAGGIDTQYF
TGCGCCAGCAGCCGCGAAGTTCTGGCGGGAGGAATAGATACGCAGTATTTT
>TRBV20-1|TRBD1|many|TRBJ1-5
CSAPSWYRGRQPQHF
TGCAGTGCCCCAAGTTGGTACAGGGGAAGGCAGCCCCAGCATTTT
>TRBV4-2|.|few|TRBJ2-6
CASSQPPSFSVLTF
TGTGCCAGCAGCCAGCCACCAAGTTTCAGCGTCCTGACTTTC
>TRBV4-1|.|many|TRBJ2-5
CASSQRSSAQETQYF
TGCGCCAGCAGCCAAAGGTCCAGCGCCCAAGAGACCCAGTACTTC
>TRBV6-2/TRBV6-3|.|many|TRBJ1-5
CASSPGQPQHF
TGTGCCAGCAGCCCAGGTCAGCCCCAGCATTTT
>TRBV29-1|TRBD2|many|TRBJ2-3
CSVDRRSGSVSDTQYF
TGCAGCGTTGATCGGAGGAGCGGGAGCGTCTCAGATACGCAGTATTTT
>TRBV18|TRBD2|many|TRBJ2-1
CASSLASGRYNEQFF
TGTGCCAGCTCGCTCGCTAGCGGGAGATACAATGAGCAGTTCTTC
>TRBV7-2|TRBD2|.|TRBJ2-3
CASSLTSGRQGTDTQYF
TGTGCCAGCAGCCTGACTAGCGGGAGGCAAGGCACAGATACGCAGTATTTT
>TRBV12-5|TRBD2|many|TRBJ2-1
CASGPAGLAGYNEQFF
TGTGCTAGTGGCCCTGCAGGACTAGCGGGATACAATGAGCAGTTCTTC
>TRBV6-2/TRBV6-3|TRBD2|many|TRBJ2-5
CASSWIAGGQETQYF
TGTGCCAGCAGTTGGATAGCGGGAGGGCAAGAGACCCAGTACTTC
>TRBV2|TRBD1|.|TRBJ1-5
CAFCFDVLPGQGNQPQHF
TGTGCCTTCTGTTTCGACGTCTTGCCGGGACAGGGGAATCAGCCCCAGCATTTT
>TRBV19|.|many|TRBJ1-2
CATPRHPNNYGYTF
TGTGCCACCCCGCGACACCCTAATAACTATGGCTACACCTTC
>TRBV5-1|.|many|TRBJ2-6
CASAPRPGSGANVLTF
TGCGCCAGCGCGCCCCGTCCGGGAAGTGGGGCCAACGTCCTGACTTTC
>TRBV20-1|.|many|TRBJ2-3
CSAREWGEDTQYF
TGCAGTGCTAGAGAGTGGGGGGAAGATACGCAGTATTTT
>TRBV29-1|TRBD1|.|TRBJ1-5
CSVGGTGGDQPQHF
TGCAGCGTTGGTGGTACAGGGGGAGATCAGCCCCAGCATTTT
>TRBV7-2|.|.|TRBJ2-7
CASSLAHSGSYEQYF
TGTGCCAGCAGCTTAGCGCATTCAGGATCCTACGAGCAGTACTTC
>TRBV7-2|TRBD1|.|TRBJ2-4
CASSTGGRLAKNIQYF
TGTGCCAGCAGCACAGGGGGCCGGCTAGCCAAAAACATTCAGTACTTC
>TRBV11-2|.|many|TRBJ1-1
CASSGSSRQTKNTEAFF
TGTGCCAGCAGCGGTAGTTCCCGACAGACTAAGAACACTGAAGCTTTCTTT